The rows below give T cell receptor beta chains drawn from one sample of a study of T-cell memory formation after mild COVID-19. In TCRdb, the 5' RACE reads were re-called with MiXCR into one record per CDR3 protein. This sample yields approximately 580,000 distinct CDR3 sequences, of which roughly 21% are seen a single time; approximately 12% belongs to the top ten. The sequenced material came from PBMCs or a T cell subset sorted from them (not recorded which). The receptors originated from an adult woman who had mild COVID-19 (a few samples of this study predate the infection). Cell type and time point are not known. CDR3s include the opening cysteine and the closing phenylalanine or tryptophan. A D gene is named only where the DNA matches it firmly. Part of the rows lack a size; the others show once, few, many or a class for expanded clones.

>.|TRBV12-5|TRBJ2-7|.
TGTGCTAGTGCCCCACCCCCGGCCGGGAATCCCTACGAGCAGTACTTC
CASAPPPAGNPYEQYF
>.|TRBV3-1|TRBJ1-1|.
TGTGCCAGCAGCCCCCAATCGGGGGGAAACACTGAAGCTTTCTTT
CASSPQSGGNTEAFF
>.|TRBV19|TRBJ1-4|.
TGTGCCAGTAGTCAGGGTTGGAATGAAAAACTGTTTTTT
CASSQGWNEKLFF
>.|TRBV6-2/TRBV6-3|TRBJ2-2|.
TGTGCCAGCACCCTACAGCACACCGGGGAGCTGTTTTTT
CASTLQHTGELFF
>TRBD2|TRBV18|TRBJ2-1|.
TGTGCCAGCTCCCCCGAACTAGCGGGGGGATACAATGAGCAGTTCTTC
CASSPELAGGYNEQFF
>TRBD2|TRBV3-1|TRBJ2-1|few
TGTGCCAGCAGCCTTTCTAGCGGGACCCACAATGAGCAGTTCTTC
CASSLSSGTHNEQFF
>.|TRBV24-1|TRBJ1-5|.
TGTGCCACCAGTGATAACAGGGTCAATCAGCCCCAGCATTTT
CATSDNRVNQPQHF
>.|TRBV3-1|TRBJ1-1|.
TGTGCCAGCAGCCAAGTTTACGCAGGCTCGTCTTTCTTT
CASSQVYAGSSFF
>.|TRBV11-2|TRBJ2-2|few
TGTGCCAGCAGCTTTATCGACAGTACCGGGGAGCTGTTTTTT
CASSFIDSTGELFF
>.|TRBV2|TRBJ2-3|.
TGTGCCAGCGGGGGCGGGGGCACAGATACGCAGTATTTT
CASGGGGTDTQYF
>.|TRBV12-3/TRBV12-4|TRBJ1-5|.
TGTGCCAGCAGTTTTGGGTCCTATGATCAGCCCCAGCATTTT
CASSFGSYDQPQHF
>TRBD2|TRBV29-1|TRBJ2-2|.
TGCAGCGTTGATCTAGCGGGAGGGCCAGAGGGGGAGCTGTTTTTT
CSVDLAGGPEGELFF
>.|TRBV21-1|TRBJ2-7|few
TGTGCCAGCAGCCCCCGGGACAGGGACGAGCAGTACTTC
CASSPRDRDEQYF
>TRBD1|TRBV11-2|TRBJ2-3|.
TGTGCCAGCAGCTTAACAGGTTCACAGGGGGATACGCAGTATTTT
CASSLTGSQGDTQYF
>.|TRBV27|TRBJ2-7|once
TGTGCCAGCAGTCGAACGACAGATTCCTACGAGCAGTACTTC
CASSRTTDSYEQYF
>.|TRBV20-1|TRBJ2-5|few
TGCAGTGCTTACGGACAGAATCAAGAGACCCAGTACTTC
CSAYGQNQETQYF
>TRBD2|TRBV5-1|TRBJ2-2|.
TGCGCCAGCAGCAAGCTAGCGGGGGAGTCCGGGGAGCTGTTTTTT
CASSKLAGESGELFF
>TRBD2|TRBV6-5|TRBJ2-1|.
TGTGCCAGCAGTACCGGGACTAGTGGTATGGGTGAGCAGTTCTTC
CASSTGTSGMGEQFF
>TRBD1|TRBV9|TRBJ1-1|.
TGTGCCAGCAGCGTAGTTAGGGGGCTCCACACAGGGGGGACTGAAGCTTTCTTT
CASSVVRGLHTGGTEAFF
>TRBD1|TRBV12-3/TRBV12-4|TRBJ1-5|few
TGTGCCAGCAGTTTAAATGTAGGGGGCCTCAATCAGCCCCAGCATTTT
CASSLNVGGLNQPQHF
>.|TRBV5-1|TRBJ2-2|.
TGCGCCAGCAGCTTGGAGGGGGATTCCGTCACCGGGGAGCTGTTTTTT
CASSLEGDSVTGELFF
>.|TRBV12-3/TRBV12-4|TRBJ1-1|.
TGTGCCAGCAGTTTCGAATTTGAGACGGTGAACACTGAAGCTTTCTTT
CASSFEFETVNTEAFF
>.|TRBV18|TRBJ2-2|.
TGTGCCAGCGCCTGGCCAGGGGAGCTGTTTTTT
CASAWPGELFF
>.|TRBV14|TRBJ2-1|.
TGTGCCAGCAGCAATAAGAGGGGGAACTCCTACAATGAGCAGTTCTTC
CASSNKRGNSYNEQFF
>.|TRBV29-1|TRBJ1-5|.
TGCAGCGTTGAGGAAGGACTTAATCAGCCCCAGCATTTT
CSVEEGLNQPQHF
>TRBD1|TRBV7-9|TRBJ2-7|few
TGTGCCAGCAGCTCCTCCGGGACAGGTCACGAGCAGTACTTC
CASSSSGTGHEQYF
>.|TRBV6-5|TRBJ2-6|few
TGTGCCAGCAGTTACGACGGAAGCTCTGGGGCCAACGTCCTGACTTTC
CASSYDGSSGANVLTF
>.|TRBV11-2|TRBJ1-1|.
TGTGCCAGCAGCTTCTTGGGGGGGGCCATGAACACTGAAGCTTTCTTT
CASSFLGGAMNTEAFF
>.|TRBV25-1|TRBJ1-2|.
TGTGCCAGCAGTGTGCAAGGTGGCGACTATGGCTACACCTTC
CASSVQGGDYGYTF
>.|TRBV5-6|TRBJ1-6|.
TGTGCCAGCAGCTCCTGGGACAATTCACCCCTCCACTTT
CASSSWDNSPLHF
>.|TRBV15|TRBJ2-3|.
TGTGCCACCAGCACTGGACTCCTCCTCGCTAGCACAGATACGCAGTATTTT
CATSTGLLLASTDTQYF
>.|TRBV7-3|TRBJ2-1|.
TGTGCCAGCAGCCTCCAGGGGCTGCCTGGCAATGAGCAGTTCTTC
CASSLQGLPGNEQFF
>TRBD1|TRBV3-1|TRBJ1-3|many
TGTGCCAGCAGCTGGACAGGGGGCGTCTCTGGAAACACCATATATTTT
CASSWTGGVSGNTIYF
>.|TRBV6-6|TRBJ1-5|.
TGTGCCAGCAGAGTATCCGAACCGGATCAGCCCCAGCATTTT
CASRVSEPDQPQHF
>.|TRBV19|TRBJ2-1|few
TGTGCCAGACTCCTGACTACCTACAATGAGCAGTTCTTC
CARLLTTYNEQFF
>.|TRBV15|TRBJ2-7|few
TGTGCCACCAGCAGAGAAAGGGCAGTTTTTTTTACCTACGAGCAGTACTTC
CATSRERAVFFTYEQYF
>.|TRBV20-1|TRBJ1-4|.
TGCAGTGCCATGTCGCAGGGGCCTGGAAAACTGTTTTTT
CSAMSQGPGKLFF
>.|TRBV25-1|TRBJ2-2|few
TGTGCCAGCAGTGAATCAGCTCTTAACACCGGGGAGCTGTTTTTT
CASSESALNTGELFF
>.|TRBV25-1|TRBJ2-5|many
TGTGCCAGCAGTGAATCTCCGAAAGAGACCCAGTACTTC
CASSESPKETQYF
>.|TRBV18|TRBJ1-2|few
TGTGCCAGCTCACCTGGGGCAGGGATCGGGGACTATGGCTACACCTTC
CASSPGAGIGDYGYTF
>TRBD1|TRBV5-1|TRBJ1-1|.
TGCGCCAGCAGCTGGGGACAGGGGGCGAGAGGGACTGAAGCTTTCTTT
CASSWGQGARGTEAFF
>TRBD1|TRBV5-5|TRBJ2-7|.
TGTGCCAGCAGCTACGGGACAGGGGGGATAGAGCAGTACTTC
CASSYGTGGIEQYF
>TRBD2|TRBV5-5|TRBJ2-4|.
TGTGCCAGCAGCTTGTCTAGCGGGGGCGAAAACATTCAGTACTTC
CASSLSSGGENIQYF
>TRBD2|TRBV7-2|TRBJ2-7|.
TGTGCCAGCACCCCGGGGGGAAACTACGAGCAGTACTTC
CASTPGGNYEQYF
>.|TRBV20-1|TRBJ2-1|.
TGCAGTGATAGCCCCGGGACATTACCGCATGAGCAGTTCTTC
CSDSPGTLPHEQFF